What follows are 29 T cell receptor beta chains derived from one specimen sequenced in a study of T-cell reconstitution after alpha-beta-depleted transplantation in children. For TCRbeta, the library was prepared with unique molecular identifiers. One entry per CDR3 protein results from TCRdb running MiXCR on the PCR reads. The sample holds 77,000 or so distinct CDR3 sequences, about a sixth seen once. The starting material was PBMCs, mostly from graft donor cells, obtained 360 days after TCRalphabeta/CD19-depleted stem cell transplant. The source of these receptors is a male patient aged 2 to 9 who had a stem cell transplant for acute lymphoblastic leukemia, so the T cells may come from the graft donor.

This clonotype was counted at least ten times. The chain links TRBV7-9 to TRBJ2-1, with D possibly TRBD2 on 5 matching bases. The germline gives CDR1 SEHNR, CDR2 FQNEAQ (reference sequence). The CDR3 sequence is 15 residues long. Trimming stripped 3 bases from V and 9 bases from J, with 18 bases between. Here the CDR3 DNA reads TGTGCCAGCAGCTTCCTAGCAAGTGAACGCAGTGAGCAGTTCTTC. Its protein product is CASSFLASERSEQFF.

The rearrangement links TRBV7-9 to TRBJ2-1; D is undetermined. The germline V gene has CDR1 SEHNR and CDR2 FQNEAQ (reference sequence). The CDR3 runs to 13 residues. With 1 base removed from V and 8 bases from J, the gap between germline ends came to 9 bases. CDR3 protein: CASSLGGPDEQFF. In nucleotides, the CDR3 is TGTGCCAGCAGCTTAGGGGGTCCTGATGAGCAGTTCTTC.

The rearrangement links TRBV5-5 to TRBJ2-1; D is perhaps TRBD1 or TRBD2 (5 bases each). The CDR3 spans 16 residues. The V gene's germline CDR1 is SGHKS and CDR2 YYEKEE (reference sequence). Trimming took off 4 bases at V and 0 bases at J, with 14 bases between the two ends. The CDR3 region is CASSGGDRPSYNEQFF. CDR3 nucleotides: TGTGCCAGCAGCGGGGGTGACAGACCCTCCTACAATGAGCAGTTCTTC.

The chain couples TRBV27 to TRBJ2-7; TRBD2 agrees at 7 bases. The CDR3 covers 15 residues. V lost 10 bases to trimming and J lost 4 bases; unmatched junction nucleotides: 16. The germline V gene encodes CDR1 MNHEY and CDR2 SMNVEV (reference sequence). This chain's CDR3 is CATRMEAGLRYEQYF. The CDR3 DNA sequence: TGTGCCACCAGAATGGAAGCGGGACTCAGGTACGAGCAGTACTTC.

This clonotype has only a few counts. The V call is TRBV11-2, the J call TRBJ1-1; D is undetermined. V lost 2 bases, J lost 5 bases, and 9 bases lay in between. This CDR3 has 13 residues. Germline-derived CDR1 and CDR2 are SGHAT and FQNNGV. The DNA of the CDR3 is TGTGCCAGCAGCTTAATTCGCCAGACTGAAGCTTTCTTT. Residues: CASSLIRQTEAFF.

This chain uses TRBV28 with TRBJ2-7; 7 positions match TRBD1. The CDR3 contains 13 residues. Germline V gives CDR1 MDHEN, CDR2 SYDVKM. V was pared by 6 bases and J by 5 bases, with 7 bases of the junction left unmatched. CDR3: CASRPDRIHEQYF. Here the CDR3 DNA reads TGTGCCAGCAGACCGGACAGGATCCACGAGCAGTACTTC.

This clonotype was seen more than once but under ten times. This chain uses TRBV6-1 with TRBJ1-2; D perhaps matches TRBD1 (6 bases). There are 15 residues in the CDR3. The V end lost 1 base, the J end lost 1 base, and 10 bases lay between the germline ends. From germline, CDR1 is MNHNS and CDR2 SASEGT. The CDR3 bases are TGTGCCAGCAGTGAAGTGCAGGGGCTTAACTATGGCTACACCTTC. Translated: CASSEVQGLNYGYTF.

In this sample, this clonotype turned up many times. The chain has TRBV29-1 and TRBJ2-3; 9 bases are shared with TRBD1. The CDR3 totals 14 residues. V lost 4 bases and J lost 7; bases outside the gene matches: 9. The germline gives CDR1 SQVTM, CDR2 ANQGSEA. The CDR3 DNA sequence: TGCAGCGTTGTAACTGGACAGGGGAAAAATACGCAGTATTTT. Translation gives CSVVTGQGKNTQYF.

The chain combines TRBV7-9 with TRBJ2-2; 7 positions match TRBD2. CDR1 and CDR2 (germline): SEHNR, FQNEAQ (reference sequence). The trim removed 8 bases at V and 3 bases at J, leaving 15 bases unmatched. This CDR3 is built from 17 residues. CDR3 bases: TGTGCCAGCGGGGGGGAGTGGCCGGGACTACACACCGGGGAGCTGTTTTTT. It specifies CASGGEWPGLHTGELFF.

This clonotype was detected a few times. This rearrangement joins TRBV20-1 to TRBJ2-1; D is undetermined. This CDR3 is built from 14 residues. In germline, CDR1 is DFQATT, CDR2 SNEGSKA (reference sequence). The germline V and J ends were trimmed by 3 bases and 2 bases, with 11 bases remaining between them. CDR3 residues: CSASIGRAYNEQFF. DNA of the CDR3: TGCAGTGCTAGCATAGGTAGAGCCTACAATGAGCAGTTCTTC.

CDR3 region: CASSFGGWVNTEAFF. DNA for the CDR3: TGTGCCAGCAGTTTCGGGGGATGGGTGAACACTGAAGCTTTCTTT. This chain links TRBV6-5 with TRBJ1-1; D might be TRBD1 (5 bases). Trimming cost V 4 bases and J 0 bases, with 12 bases left between them. From germline, CDR1 is MNHEY and CDR2 SVGAGI. The CDR3 runs to 15 residues.

The genes are TRBV6-5 and TRBJ2-7; TRBD2 matches 12 bases. This CDR3 has 15 amino acids. CDR1 and CDR2 (germline): MNHEY, SVGAGI. The J segment lost 4 bases and the V segment lost 4 bases, leaving 5 bases of the junction unmatched. CDR3 sequence: CASSLGLAGLYEQYF. As DNA, the CDR3 is TGTGCCAGCAGTTTGGGACTAGCGGGCCTTTACGAGCAGTACTTC.

This clonotype was seen more than once but under ten times. This chain uses TRBV12-3 or TRBV12-4 with TRBJ2-3; TRBD1 matches at 7 bases. The V gene end was trimmed by 4 bases and the J gene end by 0 bases; junction bases not matched to a gene: 13. The CDR3 extends over 18 amino acids. The CDR3 region is CASSSPPGTVSSTDTQYF. The CDR3 DNA sequence: TGTGCCAGCAGTTCCCCACCAGGGACAGTTTCTAGCACAGATACGCAGTATTTT.

This clonotype was detected a few times. The chain has TRBV5-1 and TRBJ2-1; TRBD1 aligns across 10 bases. Germline-derived CDR1 and CDR2 are SGHRS and YFSETQ. The ends lost 2 bases at V and 6 bases at J; junction bases unmatched: 5. This CDR3 region has 15 residues. CDR3 residues: CASSFGTGAGNEQFF. Here the CDR3 DNA reads TGCGCCAGCAGCTTCGGGACAGGGGCTGGCAATGAGCAGTTCTTC.

The CDR3 DNA reads as TGTGCCAGCATAGCCCGCCGTCGGGTAGATGAGCAGTTCTTC. Translated, it gives CASIARRRVDEQFF. V and J are TRBV2 and TRBJ2-1; D is uncertain. Germline values: CDR1 SNHLY, CDR2 FYNNEI. The germline V and J ends were trimmed by 7 bases and 8 bases, with 18 bases remaining between them. The CDR3 runs to 14 residues.

In DNA form, the CDR3 reads TGCAGCGTTGAAGATCGCAATAGGAGTAGCCAAGAGACCCAGTACTTC. Amino acid sequence: CSVEDRNRSSQETQYF. The chain employs TRBV29-1 and TRBJ2-5; D not certain. Germline CDR1 reads SQVTM; CDR2 reads ANQGSEA. CDR3 length: 16 residues. V lost 0 bases, J lost 1 base, and 15 bases lay in between.

This chain links TRBV6-5 with TRBJ2-3; D unclear. The V end was cut by 4 bases, the J end by 2 bases, with 16 bases between. There are 16 residues in the CDR3. From germline, CDR1 is MNHEY and CDR2 SVGAGI. The CDR3 DNA reads as TGTGCCAGCAGTTCCAGGACCGCAAAGTTCACAGATACGCAGTATTTT. It yields the protein CASSSRTAKFTDTQYF.

This clonotype was counted ten times or more. The chain employs TRBV7-9 and TRBJ1-2; TRBD1 is a possible D gene (6 bases). Germline V gene data show CDR1 as SEHNR and CDR2 as FQNEAQ (reference sequence). The CDR3 sequence is 14 residues long. V lost 3 bases and J 4 bases, leaving 12 bases between the germline ends. The CDR3 DNA reads TGTGCCAGCAGCTTCCTGGGGGCCCCCTATGGCTACACCTTC. This encodes CASSFLGAPYGYTF.

V is TRBV5-1 and J is TRBJ1-2, with a possible D match to TRBD1 (5 bases). CDR3 length equals 15 residues. Trimming cost V 0 bases and J 4 bases, with 13 bases left between them. The germline V gene has CDR1 SGHRS and CDR2 YFSETQ. The CDR3 DNA follows: TGCGCCAGCAGCTTGGAGTGGGGCGCGAGCTATGGCTACACCTTC. Protein: CASSLEWGASYGYTF.

This chain joins TRBV5-1 and TRBJ2-7; the match to TRBD1 covers 7 bases. In germline, CDR1 is SGHRS, CDR2 YFSETQ. V gave up 4 bases and J gave up 4 bases; unmatched junction bases: 5. The CDR3 is made up of 13 amino acids. The DNA of the CDR3 is TGCGCCAGCAGCGTACGACAGGGTTACGAGCAGTACTTC. Its translation is CASSVRQGYEQYF.

Many counts were recorded for this clonotype. V gene TRBV12-3 or TRBV12-4 combines with J gene TRBJ2-3, with D unclear. The CDR3 spans 13 residues. V shed 7 bases and J shed 4 bases, with 12 bases lying between them. The CDR3 protein is CASKLSLSDTQYF. For the CDR3, the DNA is TGTGCCAGCAAGCTATCCTTGTCAGATACGCAGTATTTT.

This clonotype was observed at least ten times. V usage is TRBV12-3 or TRBV12-4 and J usage is TRBJ1-5; TRBD1 might be the D (5 bases). This CDR3 contains 15 residues. Trimming took off 6 bases at V and 7 bases at J, with 19 bases between the two ends. CDR3 nucleotides: TGTGCCAGCAGCCCCGGGCGAGTCCAGGGCCAGCCCCAGCATTTT. Amino acid sequence: CASSPGRVQGQPQHF.

The chain combines TRBV19 with TRBJ1-5, with a possible D match to TRBD1 (6 bases). The CDR3 loop spans 17 amino acids. CDR1 is LNHDA and CDR2 is SQIVND in the germline V gene (reference sequence). Deletions cut 0 bases from V and 2 bases from J, with 14 bases between. CDR3 sequence reads: CASSIDTWGLGNQPQHF. The CDR3 DNA sequence: TGTGCCAGTAGTATAGATACATGGGGGCTCGGCAATCAGCCCCAGCATTTT. Looking up the rest from reference TRBV19 and TRBJ1-5 gives the full variable domain: DGGITQSPKYLFRKEGQNVTLSCEQNLNHDAMYWYRQDPGQGLRLIYYSQIVNDFQKGDIAEGYSVSREKKESFPLTVTSAQKNPTAFYLCASSIDTWGLGNQPQHFGDGTRLSIL.

This clonotype was picked up many times. The J gene is TRBJ1-5, the V gene TRBV12-3 or TRBV12-4; D is undetermined. Trimming took off 3 bases at V and 4 bases at J, with 4 bases between the two ends. The CDR3 consists of 12 residues. CDR3 residues: CASSFSNQPQHF. CDR3 nucleotide sequence: TGTGCCAGCAGTTTCAGTAATCAGCCCCAGCATTTT.

This clonotype is categorized as medium-sized. The rearrangement links TRBV7-9 to TRBJ2-3; the D is unclear. There are 12 residues in the CDR3. Germline loops: CDR1 SEHNR, CDR2 FQNEAQ (reference sequence). The ends were cut back, 5 bases at V and 0 bases at J, with 3 bases in the middle. CDR3 residues: CASSPSTDTQYF. CDR3 in DNA: TGTGCCAGCAGCCCTAGCACAGATACGCAGTATTTT.

This clonotype has at least ten counts. The chain employs TRBV7-9 and TRBJ2-5; D gene unclear. The germline V gene encodes CDR1 SEHNR and CDR2 FQNEAQ (reference sequence). Trimming took 0 bases from V and 5 from J, leaving 4 bases between them. CDR3 length: 12 amino acids. The CDR3 loop reads CASSLAGETQYF. The CDR3 DNA reads TGTGCCAGCAGCTTAGCGGGGGAGACCCAGTACTTC.

In its sample, this clonotype was seen a few times. This chain connects TRBV12-3 or TRBV12-4 to TRBJ2-4; no clear D gene. This CDR3 has 13 amino acids. The germline V and J ends were trimmed by 6 bases and 1 base, with 7 bases remaining between them. The CDR3 DNA follows: TGTGCCAGCAGCCCGCCGGCCAAAAACATTCAGTACTTC. Protein sequence: CASSPPAKNIQYF.

This chain joins TRBV7-9 and TRBJ2-1; 16 bases align to TRBD2. The CDR3 is 17 amino acids. CDR1 and CDR2 (germline): SEHNR, FQNEAQ (reference sequence). The V gene end was trimmed by 5 bases and the J gene end by 5 bases; junction bases not matched to a gene: 6. CDR3 region: CASSRGTSGRAHNEQFF. CDR3 DNA sequence: TGTGCCAGCAGCCGAGGGACTAGCGGGAGGGCCCACAATGAGCAGTTCTTC.

This clonotype was seen a handful of times. CDR3 in amino acids: CASSLPWGETQYF. CDR3 nucleotides: TGTGCCAGCAGTCTACCGTGGGGGGAGACCCAGTACTTC. V and J are TRBV12-3 or TRBV12-4 and TRBJ2-5; D tentatively reads TRBD1 or TRBD2 (5 bases each). CDR3 length equals 13 residues. With 5 bases removed from V and 5 bases from J, the gap between germline ends came to 12 bases.